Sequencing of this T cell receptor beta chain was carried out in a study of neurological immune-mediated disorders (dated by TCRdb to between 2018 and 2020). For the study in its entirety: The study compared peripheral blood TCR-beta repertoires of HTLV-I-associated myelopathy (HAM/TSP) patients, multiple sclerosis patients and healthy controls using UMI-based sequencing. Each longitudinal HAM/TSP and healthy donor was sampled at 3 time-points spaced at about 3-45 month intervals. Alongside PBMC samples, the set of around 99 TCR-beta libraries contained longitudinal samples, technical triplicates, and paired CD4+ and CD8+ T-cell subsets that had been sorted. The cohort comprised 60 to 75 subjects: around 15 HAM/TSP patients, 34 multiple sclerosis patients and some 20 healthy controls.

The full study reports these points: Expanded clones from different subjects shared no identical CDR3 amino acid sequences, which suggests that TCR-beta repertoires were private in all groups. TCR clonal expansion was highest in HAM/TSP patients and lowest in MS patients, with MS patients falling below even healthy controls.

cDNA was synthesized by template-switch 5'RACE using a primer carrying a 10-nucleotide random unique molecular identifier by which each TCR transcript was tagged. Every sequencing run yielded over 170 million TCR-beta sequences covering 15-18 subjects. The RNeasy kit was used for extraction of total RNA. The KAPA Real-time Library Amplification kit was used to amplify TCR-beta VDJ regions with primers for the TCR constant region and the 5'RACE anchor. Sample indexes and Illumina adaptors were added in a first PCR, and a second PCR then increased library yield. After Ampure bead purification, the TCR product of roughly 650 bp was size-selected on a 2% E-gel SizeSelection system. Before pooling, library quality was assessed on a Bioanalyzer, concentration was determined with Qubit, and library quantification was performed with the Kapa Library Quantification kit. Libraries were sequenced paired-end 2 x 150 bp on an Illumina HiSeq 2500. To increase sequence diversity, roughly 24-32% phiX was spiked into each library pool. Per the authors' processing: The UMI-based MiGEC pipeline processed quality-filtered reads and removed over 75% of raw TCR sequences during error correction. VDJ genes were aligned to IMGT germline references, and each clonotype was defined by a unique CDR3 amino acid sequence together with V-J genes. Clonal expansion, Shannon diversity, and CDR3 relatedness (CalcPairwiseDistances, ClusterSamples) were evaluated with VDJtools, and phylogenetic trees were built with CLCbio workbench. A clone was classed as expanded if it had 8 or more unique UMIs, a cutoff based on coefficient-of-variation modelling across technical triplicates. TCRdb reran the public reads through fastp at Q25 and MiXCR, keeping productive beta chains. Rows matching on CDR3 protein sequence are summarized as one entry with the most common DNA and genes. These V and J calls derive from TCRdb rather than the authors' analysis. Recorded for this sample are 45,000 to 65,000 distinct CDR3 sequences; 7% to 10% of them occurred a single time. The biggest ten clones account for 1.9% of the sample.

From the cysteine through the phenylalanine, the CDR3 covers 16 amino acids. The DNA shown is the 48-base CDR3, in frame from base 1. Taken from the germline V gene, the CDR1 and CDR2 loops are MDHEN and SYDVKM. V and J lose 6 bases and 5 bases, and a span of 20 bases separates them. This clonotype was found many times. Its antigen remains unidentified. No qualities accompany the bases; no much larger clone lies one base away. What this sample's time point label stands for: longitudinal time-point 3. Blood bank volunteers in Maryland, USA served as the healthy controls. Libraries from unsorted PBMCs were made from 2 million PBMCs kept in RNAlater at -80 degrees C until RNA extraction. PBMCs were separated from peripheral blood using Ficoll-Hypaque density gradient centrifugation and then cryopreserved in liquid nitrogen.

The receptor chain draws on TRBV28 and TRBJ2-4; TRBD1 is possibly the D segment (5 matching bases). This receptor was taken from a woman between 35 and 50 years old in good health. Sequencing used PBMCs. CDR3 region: CASSDEQVVLENIQYF. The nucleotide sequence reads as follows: TGTGCCAGCAGCGACGAACAGGTAGTGTTGGAAAACATTCAGTACTTC. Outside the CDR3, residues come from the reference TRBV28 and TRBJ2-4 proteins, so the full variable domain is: DVKVTQSSRYLVKRTGEKVFLECVQDMDHENMFWYRQDPGLGLRLIYFSYDVKMKEKGDIPEGYSVSREKKERFSLILESASTNQTSMYLCASSDEQVVLENIQYFGAGTRLSVL.